This T cell receptor (beta chain) was found in a study of CD8 T cells in ankylosing spondylitis. As regards this clonotype: Antigen: not known.

Construction of TCR beta libraries was performed using quantitative 5'-RACE with molecular barcodes. TCRdb reprocessed the 5' RACE reads via MiXCR and lists one record per CDR3 protein. The profile shows fewer than 200,000 distinct CDR3 sequences, around 20% of them singletons. The CDR3 spans 12 residues. V was pared by 6 bases and J by 11 bases, with 16 bases between. Germline CDR1 MNHEY, CDR2 SVGAGI. Findings of the study overall: A motif in TCR beta, a set of eight or nine highly homologous variants, appeared characteristic of ankylosing spondylitis blood. Disease-linked clones bore a CD8+ phenotype, appearing relatively rarely in peripheral blood. Reported data indicate significant enrichment of disease-linked clones within matched ankylosing spondylitis synovial fluid.

The sequence was collected from a male donor with ankylosing spondylitis or in good health (not recorded which). The sequencing sample was made of blood, either unsorted or a sorted T cell fraction (not recorded which). The chain combines TRBV6-5 with TRBJ1-1; D might be TRBD1 (5 bases). This CDR3 reads CASRRKGGAAFF. Written as DNA, the CDR3 is TGTGCCAGCAGGCGAAAGGGCGGGGCCGCTTTCTTT.